This T cell receptor (beta chain) was recovered during a study of cytomegalovirus exposure and HLA in healthy donors. This clone was counted a single time. Libraries were prepared by immunoSEQ multiplex PCR; TCRdb keeps only in-frame clonotypes and omits some of them. Of 150,000 to 250,000 clones detected, 84% appear once; the ten largest clones hold 13%. V shed 4 bases, J shed 0 bases, and the junction held 3 bases outside the gene matches. Per the germline V gene, CDR1 is SNHLY and CDR2 is FYNNEI. There are 15 residues in the CDR3. The chain carries TRBV2 and TRBJ2-1; TRBD2 agrees at 7 bases. The material sequenced was PBMCs. The source is a woman under 40 in good health and CMV-seropositive. CDR3 loop: CASSGGGSSYNEQFF. In nucleotides, the CDR3 is TGTGCCAGCAGTGGGGGCGGGAGCTCCTACAATGAGCAGTTCTTC.